One and the same sample provided the 27 T cell receptor beta chains below, sequenced in a study of CD8 T cells in Susac syndrome. Roughly 0.5 to 1 ug RNA was reverse transcribed with random hexamers. MiXCR was run by TCRdb on the immunoSEQ multiplex PCR reads, yielding one entry per CDR3 protein. The table lists approximately 120,000 distinct CDR3 sequences, 85% to 95% of them singletons. Material: CD8+ T cells from PBMCs. The receptors shown here come from a human donor with multiple sclerosis.

J is TRBJ2-3 and V is TRBV9; 8 bases match TRBD2. J lost 4 bases, V lost 2 bases, and 3 bases had no gene match. CDR3 length: 14 residues. Germline V gene sequence: CDR1 SGDLS, CDR2 YYNGEE. The CDR3, as DNA: TGTGCCAGCAGCGTGAGCGGGAGAGCAGATACGCAGTATTTT. Amino acids: CASSVSGRADTQYF.

This chain connects TRBV29-1 to TRBJ2-4; D may match TRBD1 or TRBD2 (5 bases each). Trimming removed 4 bases from V and 3 bases from J, with 13 bases in between. CDR1 and CDR2 (germline): SQVTM, ANQGSEA. This CDR3 region has 14 residues. The CDR3 sequence: CSVAMGDGKNIQYF. CDR3 bases: TGCAGCGTTGCGATGGGGGATGGCAAAAACATTCAGTACTTC.

This sequence joins TRBV28 and TRBJ1-5; TRBD1 might be the D (6 bases). The CDR3 length is 14 residues. V lost 4 bases and J lost 1, with 8 bases in between. From germline, CDR1 is MDHEN and CDR2 SYDVKM. The CDR3 reads CASSSGESNQPQHF. CDR3 nucleotides: TGTGCCAGCAGTTCAGGGGAAAGCAATCAGCCCCAGCATTTT.

The chain carries TRBV9 and TRBJ1-4; D is perhaps TRBD1 (5 bases). The germline CDR1 and CDR2 sequences are SGDLS and YYNGEE. V was cut by 3 bases and J by 8 bases, with 14 bases left in between. The CDR3 totals 14 residues. The DNA for the CDR3 is TGTGCCAGCAGCGCGGGGGGGACGTTGGAAAAACTGTTTTTT. Translating it yields CASSAGGTLEKLFF.

The chain combines TRBV9 with TRBJ1-5; 10 bases fit TRBD1. The V and J ends lost 3 bases and 7 bases, in that order; junction bases with no gene match: 7. CDR3 length equals 15 residues. From germline, CDR1 is SGDLS and CDR2 YYNGEE. The CDR3 sequence: CASSEGQGSRQPQHF. Here the CDR3 DNA reads TGTGCCAGCAGCGAGGGACAGGGGAGCCGCCAGCCCCAGCATTTT.

This chain uses TRBV19 with TRBJ1-2; D gene uncertain. The V end was cut by 3 bases, the J end by 0 bases, with 14 bases between. CDR1 and CDR2 (germline): LNHDA, SQIVND (reference sequence). The CDR3 has 16 amino acids. CDR3 sequence reads: CASSIPSTVTNYGYTF. The DNA of the CDR3 is TGTGCCAGTAGTATTCCGTCGACCGTTACTAACTATGGCTACACCTTC. Based on the CDR3 plus reference TRBV19 and TRBJ1-2, the full variable domain is DGGITQSPKYLFRKEGQNVTLSCEQNLNHDAMYWYRQDPGQGLRLIYYSQIVNDFQKGDIAEGYSVSREKKESFPLTVTSAQKNPTAFYLCASSIPSTVTNYGYTFGSGTRLTVV.

The rearrangement joins TRBV14 to TRBJ1-2, with D uncertain. The germline gives CDR1 SGHDN, CDR2 FVKESK. The V end lost 0 bases, the J end lost 0 bases, and 8 bases lay between the germline ends. The CDR3 runs 15 residues. The CDR3 is CASSQDRSPNYGYTF. CDR3 coding DNA: TGTGCCAGCAGCCAAGATCGCAGCCCTAACTATGGCTACACCTTC.

The chain joins TRBV14 to TRBJ2-1; 9 positions agree with TRBD2. The CDR3 has 19 amino acids. The germline V gene encodes CDR1 SGHDN and CDR2 FVKESK. Trimming at V came to 0 bases and at J to 3 bases, leaving 12 bases not matched to a gene. The CDR3: CASSQDLGVAGGLYNEQFF. The CDR3 nucleotides read TGTGCCAGCAGCCAAGATTTAGGAGTGGCGGGGGGGCTCTACAATGAGCAGTTCTTC.

The rearrangement joins TRBV29-1 to TRBJ2-1; the match to TRBD2 covers 12 bases. The junction had 3 bases not matched to a gene; V was cut back by 6 bases and J by 3 bases. CDR3 length: 14 amino acids. CDR1 SQVTM and CDR2 ANQGSEA come from the germline V gene. This chain's CDR3 is CSVVGLAGYNEQFF. The DNA for the CDR3 is TGCAGCGTCGTGGGACTAGCGGGCTACAATGAGCAGTTCTTC.

The chain recombines TRBV9 with TRBJ2-2; no definite D call. CDR3 size: 12 residues. V dropped 0 bases and J dropped 11 bases, with 8 bases sitting between them. Germline CDR1 is SGDLS and CDR2 is YYNGEE. For the CDR3, the DNA is TGTGCCAGCAGCGTAGTGAGCCGTGAGCTGTTTTTT. This encodes CASSVVSRELFF.

CDR3 nucleotide sequence: TGTGCCAGCAGCTTAGCGGAGACAGGGGGTGGGGGCTACACCTTC. Translating gives CASSLAETGGGGYTF. The chain recombines TRBV7-8 with TRBJ1-2, with 9 bases aligning to TRBD1. J was trimmed by 8 bases and V by 0 bases; bases with no gene match: 7. Germline CDR1 and CDR2: SGHVS and FQNEAQ. This CDR3 is 15 amino acids long.

The chain joins TRBV13 to TRBJ2-7, with a weak D call TRBD2 (6 bases). Per germline, CDR1 PRHDT and CDR2 FYEKMQ (reference sequence). The CDR3 totals 15 residues. V dropped 0 bases and J dropped 2 bases, with 11 bases sitting between them. Here the CDR3 reads CASSLGGGSPYEQYF. The CDR3, as DNA: TGTGCCAGCAGCTTAGGGGGGGGAAGCCCCTACGAGCAGTACTTC.

The chain recombines TRBV7-9 with TRBJ2-7; perhaps TRBD1 as D (6 bases). The germline V gene encodes CDR1 SEHNR and CDR2 FQNEAQ (reference sequence). This CDR3 is built from 14 residues. V lost 0 bases and J 5 bases, leaving 11 bases between the germline ends. As DNA, the CDR3 is TGTGCCAGCAGCTTAGCGGGGGCAGGGCACGAGCAGTACTTC. Amino acid sequence: CASSLAGAGHEQYF.

This chain uses TRBV28 with TRBJ1-2; 8 positions agree with TRBD1. V was clipped by 4 bases and J by 3 bases; unmatched bases: 10. Germline loops: CDR1 MDHEN, CDR2 SYDVKM. This CDR3 has 16 residues. This CDR3 is CASSSYGGQADYGYTF. CDR3 nucleotide sequence: TGTGCCAGCAGTTCGTATGGGGGACAGGCGGACTATGGCTACACCTTC.

The V gene is TRBV27, the J gene TRBJ1-2; D possibly corresponds to TRBD1 (5 bases). The CDR3 sequence is 14 residues long. Germline V gives CDR1 MNHEY, CDR2 SMNVEV (reference sequence). Trimming took off 0 bases at V and 2 bases at J, with 7 bases between the two ends. CDR3 DNA sequence: TGTGCCAGCAGTTTATCAGGGGTAAACTATGGCTACACCTTC. Protein sequence: CASSLSGVNYGYTF.

The chain has TRBV28 and TRBJ2-5; 15 bases align to TRBD2. The CDR3 length is 16 residues. V was pared by 4 bases and J by 7 bases, with 7 bases of the junction left unmatched. Germline loops: CDR1 MDHEN, CDR2 SYDVKM. CDR3 sequence: CASSYGLAGGPGTQYF. CDR3 DNA: TGTGCCAGCAGTTACGGACTAGCGGGGGGGCCCGGGACCCAGTACTTC.

J is TRBJ2-1 and V is TRBV10-3; 12 nucleotides line up with TRBD1. V dropped 11 bases and J dropped 7; count of bases not matched to a gene: 9. This CDR3 is built from 14 residues. Per the germline V gene, CDR1 is ENHRY and CDR2 is SYGVKD. CDR3 residues: CAVRGQGAPNEQFF. CDR3 DNA: TGTGCCGTGAGGGGACAGGGGGCTCCGAATGAGCAGTTCTTC.

This rearrangement joins TRBV4-2 to TRBJ2-3; D is tentatively TRBD1 or TRBD2 (5 bases each). Trimming pared 0 bases from V and 2 bases from J, leaving 15 bases between. The CDR3 has 17 residues. The germline V gene has CDR1 LGHNA and CDR2 YNFKEQ. The CDR3 bases are TGTGCCAGCAGCCAAGATTGGCTAGGGGAGATCACAGATACGCAGTATTTT. The encoded protein is CASSQDWLGEITDTQYF.

The chain employs TRBV7-8 and TRBJ2-1; D perhaps matches TRBD2 (6 bases). The CDR3 totals 14 residues. Germline CDR1 SGHVS, CDR2 FQNEAQ. The V end was cut by 5 bases, the J end by 5 bases, with 13 bases between. Here the CDR3 reads CASSPGPGDNEQFF. The DNA of the CDR3 is TGTGCCAGCAGCCCGGGGCCGGGGGACAATGAGCAGTTCTTC. The full variable domain, completed using reference TRBV7-8 and TRBJ2-1, is GAGVSQSPRYKVAKRGQDVALRCDPISGHVSLFWYQQALGQGPEFLTYFQNEAQLDKSGLPSDRFFAERPEGSVSTLKIQRTQQEDSAVYLCASSPGPGDNEQFFGPGTRLTVL.

The chain couples TRBV20-1 to TRBJ2-3; the match to TRBD2 covers 13 bases. Trimming removed 3 bases from V and 3 bases from J; junction bases left unmatched: 3. The CDR3 is made up of 15 amino acids. Looked up from germline, CDR1 is DFQATT and CDR2 is SNEGSKA (reference sequence). The CDR3 reads CSASSTSGRTDTQYF. CDR3 in DNA: TGCAGTGCTAGTTCGACTAGCGGGAGGACAGATACGCAGTATTTT.

The genes are TRBV7-9 and TRBJ2-7; D is ambiguous. CDR1 and CDR2 from the germline V gene are SEHNR and FQNEAQ (reference sequence). The germline V and J ends were trimmed by 1 base and 2 bases, with 18 bases remaining between them. The CDR3 runs 17 residues. The CDR3: CASSLEVRAHLPYEQYF. The CDR3 DNA reads TGTGCCAGCAGCTTAGAAGTTAGGGCCCATCTACCCTACGAGCAGTACTTC.

The chain recombines TRBV9 with TRBJ1-2; no firm D call. CDR1 is SGDLS, CDR2 YYNGEE, per germline. This CDR3 is 14 amino acids long. Trimming shortened V by 3 bases and J by 7 bases, and 16 bases separated the two germline ends. CDR3 nucleotides: TGTGCCAGCAGCGCAGACCGGGAGCTTAGTGGCTACACCTTC. Protein product: CASSADRELSGYTF.

This CDR3 is CASSMWAGEETQYF. The CDR3 DNA reads as TGTGCCAGCAGCATGTGGGCTGGTGAAGAGACCCAGTACTTC. The chain couples TRBV7-9 to TRBJ2-5; no firm D call. In germline, CDR1 is SEHNR, CDR2 FQNEAQ (reference sequence). The CDR3 covers 14 residues. Trimming removed 5 bases at V and 3 bases at J, with 13 bases between.

The rearrangement links TRBV4-1 to TRBJ1-6; 8 bases fit TRBD1. This CDR3 has 15 residues. Germline V gene sequence: CDR1 MGHRA, CDR2 YSYEKL. Trimming took 4 bases from V and 6 from J; bases not matched to a gene: 5. The CDR3 is CASSLRTGSNSPLHF. The CDR3 DNA reads as TGCGCCAGCAGCCTCCGGACAGGGTCTAATTCACCCCTCCACTTT.

This clonotype was found once. This rearrangement joins TRBV4-1 to TRBJ2-5; TRBD1 is a possible D gene (5 bases). The germline CDR1 and CDR2 sequences are MGHRA and YSYEKL. V shed 1 base and J shed 1 base, with 13 bases lying between them. The CDR3 runs to 16 residues. The CDR3 DNA reads TGCGCCAGCAGCCAAGGGACATTCCAAACCCAAGAGACCCAGTACTTC. It codes for CASSQGTFQTQETQYF.

The chain joins TRBV24-1 to TRBJ1-5; D uncertain. From germline, CDR1 is KGHDR and CDR2 SFDVKD. CDR3 size: 12 residues. The germline V and J ends were trimmed by 9 bases and 0 bases, with 5 bases remaining between them. The CDR3 region has the DNA TGTGCCACCGGAAATAGCAATCAGCCCCAGCATTTT. Translating it yields CATGNSNQPQHF.

CDR3: CASRREPGLAGGRTDTQYF. CDR3 in DNA: TGTGCCAGCAGACGCGAACCGGGACTAGCGGGAGGTCGCACAGATACGCAGTATTTT. The chain recombines TRBV12-3 or TRBV12-4 with TRBJ2-3, with TRBD2 matching 15 bases. The CDR3 has 19 residues. V lost 6 bases and J lost 1; bases outside the gene matches: 11.